Detailed here is one TCR beta chain. Its antigen is as yet unknown. The junction and the germline gene differ at one end; a read error may be behind it. Sample time point: baseline pretreatment blood. Sample treatment: 15 Gy SBRT to primary tumor, nephrectomy 4 weeks later. The record originates from a study of radiation and T cells in renal cell carcinoma. There are 18 residues in the CDR3. Germline V CDR1 and CDR2: SSHAT, FNYEAQ (reference sequence). Study-level results: Baseline intratumoral clonotype presence is unknown without pretreatment biopsies.

The assay was immunoSEQ multiplex PCR, and TCRdb's table has in-frame clones only and misses some. The sample records around 94,000 clones, less than 90% being singletons. The clonotype was recovered from a man over 45 with renal cell carcinoma. This rearrangement joins TRBV7-7 to TRBJ2-2; tentatively, D is TRBD1 (5 bases). Sample: blood, taken from a patient whose treatment included radiotherapy and nephrectomy. The CDR3 DNA is TGTGCTAGCAGCTATTTGGTCCAGAGAAGGGGAAACACCGGGGAGCTGTTTTTT. Translated, it gives CASSYLVQRRGNTGELFF.